These 10 T cell receptor beta chains originate from one sample sequenced in a study of control samples from healthy donors and cancer patients. Some clones are missing from TCRdb's copy, which holds only in-frame ones; the method was immunoSEQ multiplex PCR. The table includes more than 95,000 clones, approximately 90% detected once. The sample consisted of PBMCs. The receptors here all came from a man between 60 and 75 years old with lung cancer.

CDR3 nucleotides: TGTGCCAGCAGCTTCCTAGGACGGTCGGAGACCCAGTACTTC. It codes for CASSFLGRSETQYF. This rearrangement joins TRBV7-9 to TRBJ2-5; unclear D gene. V was clipped by 3 bases and J by 5 bases, with 13 bases between them. Germline-derived CDR1 and CDR2 are SEHNR and FQNEAQ (reference sequence). This CDR3 is 14 amino acids long.

The J gene is TRBJ2-7, the V gene TRBV6-2 or TRBV6-3; TRBD2 matches 7 bases. The germline V gene encodes CDR1 MNHEY and CDR2 SVGEGT. With 4 bases clipped from V and 1 base from J, the junction kept 7 bases outside the gene matches. The CDR3 length is 15 residues. CDR3 sequence (DNA): TGTGCCAGCAGTTCTGGTGGGGGGGGATCCTACGAGCAGTACGTC. This translates into CASSSGGGGSYEQYV.

V gene TRBV30 combines with J gene TRBJ1-5, with 7 bases that match TRBD1. Germline values: CDR1 GTSNPN, CDR2 SVGIG (reference sequence). The CDR3 length is 13 residues. The V gene end was trimmed by 2 bases and the J gene end by 7 bases; junction bases not matched to a gene: 5. CDR3 in DNA: TGTGCCTGGAGTCCGGGACAGAAACAGCCCCAGCATTTT. This translates into CAWSPGQKQPQHF.

The rearrangement links TRBV4-2 to TRBJ2-5; possible D gene TRBD2, 7 bases. Germline V gene sequence: CDR1 LGHNA, CDR2 YNFKEQ. This CDR3 spans 15 amino acids. Trimming took off 4 bases at V and 1 base at J, with 13 bases between the two ends. CDR3 nucleotides: TGTGCCAGCAGCCTACTACGGGGGGCCCAAGAGACCCAGTACTTC. Translated, it gives CASSLLRGAQETQYF.

The chain uses TRBV6-5 and TRBJ2-2; 9 bases match TRBD1. V was clipped by 6 bases and J by 3 bases; unmatched bases: 2. Germline V CDR1 and CDR2: MNHEY, SVGAGI. This CDR3 contains 14 residues. CDR3 coding DNA: TGTGCCAGCAGGCGGACAGGGGACACCGGGGAGCTGTTTTTT. Encoded protein: CASRRTGDTGELFF.

V is TRBV18 and J is TRBJ2-3, with 7 bases lining up with TRBD2. The CDR3 covers 16 residues. From germline, CDR1 is KGHSH and CDR2 LQKENI. Trimming at V came to 1 base and at J to 0 bases, leaving 4 bases not matched to a gene. The CDR3 loop reads CASSPRAGDSTDTQYF. The CDR3, as DNA: TGTGCCAGCTCACCACGGGCGGGGGATAGCACAGATACGCAGTATTTT.

The sample holds a few counts of this clone. The chain has TRBV2 and TRBJ1-2; 8 bases align to TRBD1. The V gene's germline CDR1 is SNHLY and CDR2 FYNNEI. The CDR3 is 13 amino acids. V lost 3 bases and J lost 8; bases outside the gene matches: 5. Here the CDR3 reads CASSDGQGVGYTF. The DNA for the CDR3 is TGTGCCAGCAGTGACGGACAGGGAGTCGGCTACACCTTC.

The chain combines TRBV7-2 with TRBJ2-1; no clear D gene. Trimming cost V 2 bases and J 4 bases, with 9 bases left between them. Germline CDR1 reads SGHTA; CDR2 reads FQGNSA. This CDR3 spans 14 amino acids. The CDR3 DNA is TGTGCCAGCAGCTTATCCGCCAGGTACAATGAGCAGTTCTTC. Encoded protein: CASSLSARYNEQFF. The entire variable domain, with the rest obtained from reference TRBV7-2 and TRBJ2-1, is as follows: GAGVSQSPSNKVTEKGKDVELRCDPISGHTALYWYRQSLGQGLEFLIYFQGNSAPDKSGLPSDRFSAERTGGSVSTLTIQRTQQEDSAVYLCASSLSARYNEQFFGPGTRLTVL.

This clone was observed a single time. J is TRBJ1-5 and V is TRBV7-8; weak D call: TRBD1 (5 bases). Trimming removed 5 bases at V and 0 bases at J, with 20 bases between. Germline V gene sequence: CDR1 SGHVS, CDR2 FQNEAQ. The CDR3 sequence is 18 residues long. The CDR3 loop reads CASSVKTSGASSNQPQHF. For the CDR3, the DNA is TGTGCCAGCAGCGTCAAAACCTCTGGGGCGTCTAGCAATCAGCCCCAGCATTTT.

The V gene is TRBV25-1, the J gene TRBJ1-1, with a weak D call TRBD1 (5 bases). Germline V gene sequence: CDR1 MGHDK, CDR2 SYGVNS. V gave up 5 bases and J gave up 4 bases, with 20 bases separating them. The CDR3 spans 16 residues. CDR3 amino acids: CASSRSTGGKGTEAFF. CDR3 nucleotide sequence: TGTGCCAGCAGTAGAAGCACCGGGGGAAAGGGCACTGAAGCTTTCTTT.